This entry lists 21 T cell receptor beta chains sequenced from one sample in a study of PD-1 blockade in classical Hodgkin lymphoma. Each of the patients experienced relapse following autologous stem cell transplantation, and their brentuximab vedotin exposure differed. Method: immunoSEQ multiplex PCR; TCRdb's copy keeps in-frame clones and lacks some. The data hold about 41,000 clones, with 65% to 80% observed a single time. The sequencing used peripheral blood mononuclear cells (PBMCs), collected at baseline. These receptors originate from a human donor with classical Hodgkin lymphoma.

This rearrangement joins TRBV6-6 to TRBJ2-4, with TRBD1 identical over 9 bases. The length of the CDR3 is 15 residues. The V segment lost 4 bases and the J segment 3 bases; nucleotides outside the gene matches: 4. Germline lookup yields CDR1 MNHNY and CDR2 SVGAGI (reference sequence). The CDR3 sequence is CASSSPGQGKNIQYF. The CDR3 coding sequence is TGTGCCAGCAGTTCGCCGGGACAGGGCAAAAACATTCAGTACTTC.

V usage is TRBV9 and J usage is TRBJ2-7, with 8 bases identical to TRBD1. CDR1 SGDLS and CDR2 YYNGEE come from the germline V gene. The CDR3 contains 15 residues. V lost 4 bases, J lost 5 bases, and 11 bases stayed unmatched. The CDR3 sequence: CASSPTRQGANEQYF. The CDR3 nucleotides read TGTGCCAGCAGCCCCACCCGGCAGGGGGCAAACGAGCAGTACTTC. The full variable domain, with the rest looked up from reference TRBV9 and TRBJ2-7, is DSGVTQTPKHLITATGQRVTLRCSPRSGDLSVYWYQQSLDQGLQFLIQYYNGEERAKGNILERFSAQQFPDLHSELNLSSLELGDSALYFCASSPTRQGANEQYFGPGTRLTVT.

The chain has TRBV4-1 and TRBJ2-7; 7 bases are a match to TRBD1. Losses at the gene ends were 1 base for V and 2 bases for J; bases not matched to a gene: 8. The CDR3 covers 16 residues. The germline CDR1 and CDR2 sequences are MGHRA and YSYEKL. The CDR3 DNA reads TGCGCCAGCAGCCAAGTTGAGGACAGGTTGACCTACGAGCAGTACTTC. Protein sequence: CASSQVEDRLTYEQYF.

The V and J genes are TRBV30 and TRBJ1-4; D gene uncertain. V lost 8 bases, J lost 8 bases, and 18 bases lay in between. The CDR3 loop spans 13 amino acids. CDR1 GTSNPN and CDR2 SVGIG come from the germline V gene (reference sequence). This chain's CDR3 is CARRQLHGEKLFF. The CDR3 DNA is TGTGCCCGAAGGCAACTTCACGGGGAAAAACTGTTTTTT.

The chain uses TRBV15 and TRBJ2-5; D might be TRBD1 (6 bases). The ends were cut back, 0 bases at V and 5 bases at J, with 10 bases in the middle. The CDR3 sequence is 14 residues long. Germline CDR1 and CDR2: LNHNV and YYDKDF (reference sequence). Written as DNA, the CDR3 is TGTGCCACCAGCAGAGATGATAGGGGGGAGACCCAGTACTTC. Protein: CATSRDDRGETQYF.

This clone occurred once. The chain links TRBV19 to TRBJ2-4; D may be TRBD1 (6 bases). Trimming stripped 6 bases from V and 3 bases from J, with 9 bases between. The CDR3 totals 13 residues. CDR1 LNHDA and CDR2 SQIVND come from the germline V gene (reference sequence). The CDR3 nucleotides are TGTGCCAGTAGCGACAGGCACAAAAACATTCAGTACTTC. It codes for CASSDRHKNIQYF.

The V and J genes are TRBV30 and TRBJ2-7; tentative D call: TRBD2 (8 bases). The CDR3 runs 14 residues. Per germline, CDR1 GTSNPN and CDR2 SVGIG (reference sequence). The ends were cut back, 6 bases at V and 7 bases at J, with 22 bases in the middle. The DNA for the CDR3 is TGTGCCTGTAGCGGACAGGCGGGGGGATTAGAGCAGTACTTC. Amino acids: CACSGQAGGLEQYF.

V gene TRBV6-5 combines with J gene TRBJ1-3; D possibly corresponds to TRBD1 (6 bases). This CDR3 is 15 amino acids long. Germline V gene lookup returns CDR1 MNHEY and CDR2 SVGAGI. Trimming removed 10 bases at V and 2 bases at J, with 18 bases between. CDR3 sequence: CATGMRGAAGNTIYF. The CDR3 DNA follows: TGTGCCACCGGGATGCGGGGGGCGGCTGGAAACACCATATATTTT.

The chain uses TRBV7-3 and TRBJ1-2; 9 positions match TRBD1. The germline V gene encodes CDR1 SGHTA and CDR2 FQGTGA. Trimming removed 5 bases from V and 6 bases from J; junction bases left unmatched: 4. The length of the CDR3 is 13 residues. Here the CDR3 DNA reads TGTGCCAGCAGCCGAGACAGGGGGGATGGCTACACCTTC. Its translation is CASSRDRGDGYTF.

J is TRBJ2-2 and V is TRBV19; possibly TRBD1 for D (6 bases). The CDR3 loop spans 18 amino acids. The ends were cut back, 4 bases at V and 0 bases at J, with 18 bases in the middle. Germline CDR1 is LNHDA and CDR2 is SQIVND (reference sequence). The CDR3 is CASSTSRDKKTNTGELFF. As DNA, the CDR3 is TGTGCCAGTAGTACATCCCGGGACAAAAAAACGAACACCGGGGAGCTGTTTTTT.

The V call is TRBV6-9, the J call TRBJ2-3; D remains ambiguous. CDR3 length: 13 residues. Trimming took off 7 bases at V and 0 bases at J, with 8 bases between the two ends. From germline, CDR1 is MNHGY and CDR2 SVAAGI. CDR3 bases: TGTGCCAGCAAACCGGCTAGCACAGATACGCAGTATTTT. Residues: CASKPASTDTQYF.

This clone was seen a few times. The chain has TRBV28 and TRBJ2-7; D is possibly TRBD2 (6 bases). CDR3 size: 15 residues. Looked up from germline, CDR1 is MDHEN and CDR2 is SYDVKM. V lost 5 bases and J lost 0, with 14 bases in between. CDR3 nucleotide sequence: TGTGCCAGCAGTCCCGGGACTGCGAGCTCCTACGAGCAGTACTTC. This gives the protein CASSPGTASSYEQYF.

V usage is TRBV21-1 and J usage is TRBJ1-1. TRBV21-1 is classified as a pseudogene. This CDR3 contains 13 residues. CDR3 amino acids: CASSMRRNTEAFF. DNA of the CDR3: TGTGCCAGCAGCATGAGAAGGAACACTGAAGCTTTCTTT.

This chain uses TRBV27 with TRBJ1-4; 7 bases map to TRBD1. The V segment lost 5 bases and the J segment 10 bases; nucleotides outside the gene matches: 16. The length of the CDR3 is 16 residues. Per germline, CDR1 MNHEY and CDR2 SMNVEV (reference sequence). The CDR3 is CASSTGQVGVVGKLFF. The CDR3 DNA follows: TGTGCCAGCAGTACCGGACAGGTCGGGGTAGTGGGAAAACTGTTTTTT.

This chain uses TRBV27 with TRBJ2-1, with 7 bases identical to TRBD2. This CDR3 has 20 amino acids. V gave up 5 bases and J gave up 3 bases; unmatched junction bases: 22. Germline CDR1 MNHEY, CDR2 SMNVEV (reference sequence). CDR3 region: CASSRRPPREVRAGYNEQFF. The CDR3 coding sequence is TGTGCCAGCAGTCGACGACCTCCTCGGGAGGTTAGGGCGGGCTACAATGAGCAGTTCTTC.

The rearrangement uses TRBV2 and TRBJ2-1; 14 positions match TRBD2. With V trimmed by 7 bases and J by 7 bases, 6 bases remained unmatched. The CDR3 is made up of 15 amino acids. In germline, CDR1 is SNHLY, CDR2 FYNNEI. CDR3 sequence reads: CASNLGLAGANEQFF. In DNA, the CDR3 is TGTGCCAGCAATCTGGGACTAGCGGGAGCAAATGAGCAGTTCTTC. Based on the CDR3 plus reference TRBV2 and TRBJ2-1, the full variable domain is EPEVTQTPSHQVTQMGQEVILRCVPISNHLYFYWYRQILGQKVEFLVSFYNNEISEKSEIFDDQFSVERPDGSNFTLKIRSTKLEDSAMYFCASNLGLAGANEQFFGPGTRLTVL.

This clone has just one count. This rearrangement joins TRBV11-3 to TRBJ2-1, with a possible D match to TRBD2 (6 bases). CDR3 length equals 16 residues. CDR1 and CDR2 from the germline V gene are SGHNT and YENEEA. V was pared by 0 bases and J by 2 bases, with 11 bases between. The CDR3 DNA sequence: TGTGCCAGCAGCTTAGACGGAGGGCGGGCCTACAATGAGCAGTTCTTC. Protein product: CASSLDGGRAYNEQFF.

The chain joins TRBV6-6 to TRBJ2-7, with 7 bases that match TRBD2. Germline V CDR1 and CDR2: MNHNY, SVGAGI (reference sequence). V dropped 2 bases and J dropped 3; count of bases not matched to a gene: 4. The CDR3 loop spans 14 amino acids. Here the CDR3 DNA reads TGTGCCAGCAGTTACGCAGGGAGGGACTACGAGCAGTACTTC. Translated: CASSYAGRDYEQYF.

This chain connects TRBV18 to TRBJ1-4; TRBD1 might be the D (5 bases). The CDR3 extends over 18 amino acids. Germline V gene lookup returns CDR1 KGHSH and CDR2 LQKENI. Trimming removed 2 bases from V and 2 bases from J, with 18 bases in between. CDR3 protein: CASSPFPQGGATNEKLFF. For the CDR3, the DNA is TGTGCCAGCTCACCATTCCCCCAGGGAGGGGCGACTAATGAAAAACTGTTTTTT.

The chain employs TRBV5-1 and TRBJ2-3; unclear D gene. The V and J ends lost 0 bases and 2 bases respectively, with 4 bases between them. The CDR3 spans 13 residues. CDR1 and CDR2 from the germline V gene are SGHRS and YFSETQ. CDR3 region: CASSLGFTDTQYF. Here the CDR3 DNA reads TGCGCCAGCAGCTTGGGATTCACAGATACGCAGTATTTT.

The chain recombines TRBV28 with TRBJ1-5; 7 positions agree with TRBD1. Germline loops: CDR1 MDHEN, CDR2 SYDVKM. The J segment lost 0 bases and the V segment lost 4 bases, leaving 3 bases of the junction unmatched. The CDR3 sequence is 15 residues long. DNA for the CDR3: TGTGCCAGCAGTTCCGGACAGGCTAGCAATCAGCCCCAGCATTTT. Protein sequence: CASSSGQASNQPQHF.